This T cell receptor (beta chain) was retrieved from a study of blood T cell repertoires in COVID-19. Study-wide context: Some COVID-19 samples were acute and others convalescent; all came from the United States, Italy and Spain.

This clone was seen a few times. In the authors' methods: Cell counts per sample came from amplifying reference gene primers. The table came from immunoSEQ multiplex PCR; TCRdb's copy has only in-frame clones and leaves some out. The V and J calls and the clone size are those of that table, but D and trimming were determined from the DNA. The sample lists 100,000 to 150,000 clones, about 80% seen once, with 3.8% in the top ten. The CDR3 consists of 12 residues. Trimming took 4 bases from V and 7 from J, leaving 10 bases between them. Germline values: CDR1 SGDLS, CDR2 YYNGEE. Sample: peripheral blood. This rearrangement joins TRBV9 to TRBJ2-3, with D uncertain. The source is a woman between 45 and 60 years old with acute or convalescent COVID-19. CDR3 in DNA: TGTGCCAGCAGCCCTGGGCCAAATACGCAGTATTTT. This encodes CASSPGPNTQYF.